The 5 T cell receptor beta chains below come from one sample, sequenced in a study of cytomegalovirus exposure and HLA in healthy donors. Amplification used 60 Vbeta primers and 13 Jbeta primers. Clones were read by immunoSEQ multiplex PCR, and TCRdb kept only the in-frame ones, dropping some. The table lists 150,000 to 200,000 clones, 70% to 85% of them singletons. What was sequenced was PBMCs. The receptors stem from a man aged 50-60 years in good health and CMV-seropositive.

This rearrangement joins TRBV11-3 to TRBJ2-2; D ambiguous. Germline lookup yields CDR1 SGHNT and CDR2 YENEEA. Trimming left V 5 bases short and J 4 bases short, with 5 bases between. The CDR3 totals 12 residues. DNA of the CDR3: TGTGCCAGCAGCCAGATCACCGGGGAGCTGTTTTTT. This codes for CASSQITGELFF.

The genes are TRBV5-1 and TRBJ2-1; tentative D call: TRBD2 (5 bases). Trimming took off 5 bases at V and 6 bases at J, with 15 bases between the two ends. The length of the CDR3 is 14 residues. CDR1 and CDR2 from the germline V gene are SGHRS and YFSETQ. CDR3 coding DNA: TGCGCCAGCAGAGCGGACGGGAATTTCAATGAGCAGTTCTTC. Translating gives CASRADGNFNEQFF.

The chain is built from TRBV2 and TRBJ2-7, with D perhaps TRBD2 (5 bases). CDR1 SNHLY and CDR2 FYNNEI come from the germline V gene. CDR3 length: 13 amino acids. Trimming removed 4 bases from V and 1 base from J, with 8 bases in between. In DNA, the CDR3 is TGTGCCAGCAGTGGCGAGGGATCCTACGAGCAGTACTTC. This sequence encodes CASSGEGSYEQYF.

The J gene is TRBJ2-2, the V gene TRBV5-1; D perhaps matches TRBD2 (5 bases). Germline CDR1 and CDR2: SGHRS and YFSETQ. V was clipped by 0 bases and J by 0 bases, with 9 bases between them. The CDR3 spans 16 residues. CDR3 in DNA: TGCGCCAGCAGCTTGGATGGTAGCGCGAACACCGGGGAGCTGTTTTTT. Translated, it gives CASSLDGSANTGELFF.

The CDR3: CASSLGTSTEKLFF. The CDR3 coding sequence is TGCGCCAGCAGCCTCGGGACAAGTACTGAAAAACTGTTTTTT. This chain joins TRBV5-1 and TRBJ1-4, with D perhaps matching TRBD1 (6 bases). Per germline, CDR1 SGHRS and CDR2 YFSETQ. Trimming stripped 4 bases from V and 7 bases from J, with 14 bases between. The CDR3 length is 14 residues. The full variable domain, with the rest looked up from reference TRBV5-1 and TRBJ1-4, is KAGVTQTPRYLIKTRGQQVTLSCSPISGHRSVSWYQQTPGQGLQFLFEYFSETQRNKGNFPGRFSGRQFSNSRSEMNVSTLELGDSALYLCASSLGTSTEKLFFGSGTQLSVL.